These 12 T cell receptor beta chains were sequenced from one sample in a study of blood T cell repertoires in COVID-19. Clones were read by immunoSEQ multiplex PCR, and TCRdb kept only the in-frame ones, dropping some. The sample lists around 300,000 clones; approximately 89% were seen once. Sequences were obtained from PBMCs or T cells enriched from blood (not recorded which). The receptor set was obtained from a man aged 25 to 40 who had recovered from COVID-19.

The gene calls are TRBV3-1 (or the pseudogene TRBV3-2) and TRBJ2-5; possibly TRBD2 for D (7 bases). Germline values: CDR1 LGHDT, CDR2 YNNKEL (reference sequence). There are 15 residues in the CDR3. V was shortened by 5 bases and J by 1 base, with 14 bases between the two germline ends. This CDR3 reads CASSAVAGAQETQYF. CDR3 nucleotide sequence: TGTGCCAGCAGCGCCGTCGCGGGGGCCCAAGAGACCCAGTACTTC.

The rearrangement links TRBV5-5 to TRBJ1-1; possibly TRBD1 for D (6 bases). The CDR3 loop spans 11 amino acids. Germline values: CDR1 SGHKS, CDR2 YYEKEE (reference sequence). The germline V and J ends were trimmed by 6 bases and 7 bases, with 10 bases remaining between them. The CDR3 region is CASIVTGEAFF. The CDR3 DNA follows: TGTGCCAGCATTGTGACAGGTGAAGCTTTCTTT.

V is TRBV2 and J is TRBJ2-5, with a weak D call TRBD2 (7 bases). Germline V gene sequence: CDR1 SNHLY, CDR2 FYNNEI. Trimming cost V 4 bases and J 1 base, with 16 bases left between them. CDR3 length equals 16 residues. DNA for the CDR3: TGTGCCAGCAGTGGGGTCGGGGGGCCTATCCAAGAGACCCAGTACTTC. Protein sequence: CASSGVGGPIQETQYF. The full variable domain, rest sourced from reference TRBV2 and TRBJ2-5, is EPEVTQTPSHQVTQMGQEVILRCVPISNHLYFYWYRQILGQKVEFLVSFYNNEISEKSEIFDDQFSVERPDGSNFTLKIRSTKLEDSAMYFCASSGVGGPIQETQYFGPGTRLLVL.

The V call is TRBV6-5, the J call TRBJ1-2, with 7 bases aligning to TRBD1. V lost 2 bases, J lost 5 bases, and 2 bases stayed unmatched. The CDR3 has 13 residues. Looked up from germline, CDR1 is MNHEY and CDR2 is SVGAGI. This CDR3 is CASSYRGRYGYTF. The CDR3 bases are TGTGCCAGCAGTTACAGGGGGCGTTATGGCTACACCTTC.

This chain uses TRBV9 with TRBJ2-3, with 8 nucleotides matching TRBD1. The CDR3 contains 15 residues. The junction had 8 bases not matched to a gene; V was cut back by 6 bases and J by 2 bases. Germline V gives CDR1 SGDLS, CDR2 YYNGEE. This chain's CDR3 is CASTFTGQVTDTQYF. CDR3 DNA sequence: TGTGCCAGCACCTTCACGGGACAGGTCACAGATACGCAGTATTTT.

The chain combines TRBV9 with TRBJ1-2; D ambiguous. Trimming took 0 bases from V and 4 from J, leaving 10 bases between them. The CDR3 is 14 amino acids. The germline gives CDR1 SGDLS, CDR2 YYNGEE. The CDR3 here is CASSVDARSYGYTF. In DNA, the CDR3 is TGTGCCAGCAGCGTAGATGCCAGATCCTATGGCTACACCTTC.

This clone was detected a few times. The CDR3 loop is CASSLATGTGRRNQPQHF. DNA of the CDR3: TGTGCCAGCAGCTTAGCGACGGGGACAGGGAGAAGAAATCAGCCCCAGCATTTT. The chain joins TRBV7-2 to TRBJ1-5, with 9 bases identical to TRBD1. After removal of 0 bases from V and 4 bases from J, the junction contained 10 bases not matched to a gene. Germline V CDR1 and CDR2: SGHTA, FQGNSA. The CDR3 has 18 residues.

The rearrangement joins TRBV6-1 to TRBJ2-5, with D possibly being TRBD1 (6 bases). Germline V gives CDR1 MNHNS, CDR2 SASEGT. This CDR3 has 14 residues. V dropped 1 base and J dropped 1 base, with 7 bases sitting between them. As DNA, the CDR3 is TGTGCCAGCAGTGAAGAGGGGGTCCAAGAGACCCAGTACTTC. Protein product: CASSEEGVQETQYF.

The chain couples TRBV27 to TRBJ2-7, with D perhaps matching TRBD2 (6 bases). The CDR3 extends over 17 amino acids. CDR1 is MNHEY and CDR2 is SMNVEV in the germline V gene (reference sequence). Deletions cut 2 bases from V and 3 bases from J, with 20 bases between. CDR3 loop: CASSLERPGGTGYEQYF. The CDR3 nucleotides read TGTGCCAGCAGTTTAGAGCGCCCCGGGGGAACGGGCTACGAGCAGTACTTC.

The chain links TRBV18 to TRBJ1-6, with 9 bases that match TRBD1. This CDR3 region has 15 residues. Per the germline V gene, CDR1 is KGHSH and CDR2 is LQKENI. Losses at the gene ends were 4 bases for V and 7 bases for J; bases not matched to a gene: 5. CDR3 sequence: CASSRATGGNSPLHF. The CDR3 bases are TGTGCCAGCTCACGCGCGACAGGGGGGAATTCACCCCTCCACTTT.

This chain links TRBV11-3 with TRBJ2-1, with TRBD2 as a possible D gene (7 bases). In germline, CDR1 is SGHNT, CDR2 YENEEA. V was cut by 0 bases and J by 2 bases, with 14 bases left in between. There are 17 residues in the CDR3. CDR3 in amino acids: CASSLELGGGPYNEQFF. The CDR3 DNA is TGTGCCAGCAGCTTAGAGTTGGGGGGGGGCCCCTACAATGAGCAGTTCTTC.

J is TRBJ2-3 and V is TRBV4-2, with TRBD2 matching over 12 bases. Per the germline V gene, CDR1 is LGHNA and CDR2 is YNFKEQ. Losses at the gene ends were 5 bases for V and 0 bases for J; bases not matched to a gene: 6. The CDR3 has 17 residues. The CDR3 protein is CASSFLAGGISTDTQYF. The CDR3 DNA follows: TGTGCCAGCAGCTTTCTAGCGGGGGGGATTAGCACAGATACGCAGTATTTT.